The entry that follows covers one T cell receptor beta chain sequence. As yet, its antigen is unknown. The PCR used 60 Vbeta and 13 Jbeta primers. The protocol was immunoSEQ multiplex PCR, while the TCRdb copy is restricted to in-frame clones and leaves out a portion. The sample shows 150,000 or so clones, around 75% of them seen only once. This entry belongs to a study of cytomegalovirus exposure and HLA in healthy donors. The CDR3 length is 12 residues. Looked up from germline, CDR1 is LNHNV and CDR2 is YYDKDF (reference sequence). V lost 3 bases, J lost 3 bases, and 6 bases lay in between. Notes on the study in general: Reports indicate that TCR beta sequences accurately predicted the HLA-A and HLA-B alleles of most subjects.

This receptor was taken from a middle-aged woman in good health and CMV-seropositive. V usage is TRBV15 and J usage is TRBJ2-7, with D possibly being TRBD2 (6 bases). The specimen was PBMCs. The CDR3 region is CATSSGSYEQYF. The DNA for the CDR3 is TGTGCCACCAGCAGCGGGAGCTACGAGCAGTACTTC.